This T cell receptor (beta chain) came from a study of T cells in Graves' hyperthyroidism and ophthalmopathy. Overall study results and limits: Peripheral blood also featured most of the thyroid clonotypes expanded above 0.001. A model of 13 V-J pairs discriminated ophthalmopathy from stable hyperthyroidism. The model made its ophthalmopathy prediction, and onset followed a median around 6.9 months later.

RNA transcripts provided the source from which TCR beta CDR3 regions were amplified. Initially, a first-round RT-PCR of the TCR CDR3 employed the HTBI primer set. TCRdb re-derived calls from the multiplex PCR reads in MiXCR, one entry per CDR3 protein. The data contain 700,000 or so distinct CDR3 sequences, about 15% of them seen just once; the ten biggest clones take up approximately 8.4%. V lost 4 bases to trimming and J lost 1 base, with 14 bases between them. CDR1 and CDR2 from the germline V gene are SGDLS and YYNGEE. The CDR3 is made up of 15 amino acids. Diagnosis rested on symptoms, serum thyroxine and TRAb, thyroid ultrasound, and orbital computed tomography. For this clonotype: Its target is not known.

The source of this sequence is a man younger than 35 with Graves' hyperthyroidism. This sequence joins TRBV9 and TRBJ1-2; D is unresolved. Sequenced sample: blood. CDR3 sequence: CASSPRYSGNYGYTF. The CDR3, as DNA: TGTGCCAGCAGCCCCCGGTATTCGGGTAACTATGGCTACACCTTC.